This T cell receptor beta chain was profiled in a study of blood T cell repertoires in COVID-19. Produced via immunoSEQ multiplex PCR; TCRdb's table is partial and in-frame only. The table includes over 150,000 clones, about 85% detected once. V was pared by 0 bases and J by 0 bases, with 11 bases between. The germline V gene has CDR1 LGHNA and CDR2 YNFKEQ. The CDR3 sequence is 17 residues long. The chain combines TRBV4-2 with TRBJ1-4, with D possibly TRBD1 on 6 matching bases. The material sequenced was peripheral blood. This TCR was sampled from a man aged 40-50 years with acute or convalescent COVID-19. The CDR3: CASSQDWTAATNEKLFF. The CDR3 coding sequence is TGTGCCAGCAGCCAAGATTGGACAGCTGCAACTAATGAAAAACTGTTTTTT.